A selection of T cell receptor beta chains follows, all from one sample in a study of identical twins. TCRdb redid the calling of the 5' RACE reads with MiXCR, one entry per CDR3 protein. The table includes about 660,000 distinct CDR3 sequences, more than 6.5% detected once. The sample was also linked to a second study, of yellow fever vaccine responses in identical twins.

The sequenced material came from PBMCs. These receptors were taken from a woman aged 18-30 years in good health. The CDR3 runs from the conserved cysteine through the conserved F or W. Fields, in order: J gene, clone size, V gene, D gene, CDR3 protein, CDR3 DNA. D genes are given only for firm matches. Clone size is stated in some rows and not others, as once, few, many or a class when expanded.

TRBJ2-3 | few | TRBV28 | TRBD2 | CASNTIGGGDSTDTQYF | TGTGCCAGCAACACTATTGGGGGGGGAGATAGCACAGATACGCAGTATTTT
TRBJ1-2 | few | TRBV9 | . | CASSVGVPGGGYTF | TGTGCCAGCAGCGTAGGGGTTCCTGGCGGTGGCTACACCTTC
TRBJ2-7 | . | TRBV7-2 | TRBD2 | CASSSQRGGAYEQYF | TGTGCCAGCAGCTCCCAGCGGGGGGGAGCCTACGAGCAGTACTTC
TRBJ2-3 | few | TRBV5-1 | TRBD1 | CASSVTQGYTQYF | TGCGCCAGCAGCGTAACACAGGGGTATACGCAGTATTTT
TRBJ2-1 | many | TRBV4-1 | . | CASSQEVTTDYNEQFF | TGCGCCAGCAGCCAAGAAGTGACGACAGACTACAATGAGCAGTTCTTC
TRBJ2-7 | . | TRBV27 | . | CASSLSLDSLEQYF | TGTGCCAGCAGTTTATCCTTGGACAGCCTCGAGCAGTACTTC
TRBJ1-5 | few | TRBV12-3/TRBV12-4 | . | CASSLFQDPISGSYSNQPQHF | TGTGCCAGCAGTTTGTTCCAGGATCCAATATCGGGCTCGTATAGCAATCAGCCCCAGCATTTT
TRBJ2-2 | many | TRBV29-1 | . | CSVEVVGYTGELFF | TGCAGCGTTGAAGTAGTGGGGTACACCGGGGAGCTGTTTTTT
TRBJ1-2 | . | TRBV12-3/TRBV12-4 | . | CASTLRGRGYGYTF | TGTGCCAGCACACTCCGGGGCAGGGGCTATGGCTACACCTTC
TRBJ2-5 | few | TRBV27 | TRBD1 | CASSRWDRGQKGSETQYF | TGTGCCAGCAGTCGTTGGGACAGGGGGCAAAAAGGTTCTGAGACCCAGTACTTC
TRBJ2-2 | . | TRBV20-1 | . | CSARVSPAWGTGELFF | TGCAGTGCTAGAGTATCGCCAGCTTGGGGCACCGGGGAGCTGTTTTTT
TRBJ2-7 | . | TRBV19 | . | CASSIGLGVTGYEQYF | TGTGCCAGTAGTATCGGTCTAGGCGTAACAGGATACGAGCAGTACTTC
TRBJ2-1 | few | TRBV11-2 | . | CASSSEGSDRVF | TGTGCCAGCAGCTCCGAGGGGAGTGATCGGGTCTTC
TRBJ2-3 | many | TRBV12-3/TRBV12-4 | . | CASSLEAGPTDTQYF | TGTGCCAGCAGTTTGGAGGCGGGACCCACAGATACGCAGTATTTT
TRBJ2-7 | few | TRBV7-9 | . | CASISAGGSSSYEQYF | TGTGCCAGCATTTCGGCAGGCGGTTCTAGCTCCTACGAGCAGTACTTC
TRBJ2-7 | . | TRBV10-1 | TRBD2 | CASSDFVAGDSYEQYF | TGCGCCAGCAGTGATTTCGTAGCGGGAGATTCCTACGAGCAGTACTTC
TRBJ2-7 | . | TRBV5-1 | . | CASSLRQGGGGEQYF | TGCGCCAGCAGCTTGAGGCAGGGCGGTGGCGGGGAGCAGTACTTC
TRBJ2-7 | . | TRBV9 | . | CASSADLTGEQYF | TGTGCCAGCAGCGCGGATCTTACTGGGGAGCAGTACTTC
TRBJ1-1 | . | TRBV3-1 | . | CACCQVLALRLNTEAFF | TGTGCCTGCTGCCAAGTCTTGGCACTGAGGTTGAACACTGAAGCTTTCTTT
TRBJ2-3 | . | TRBV7-6 | . | CASSLLHGRTDTQYF | TGTGCCAGCAGCTTATTACACGGGAGAACAGATACGCAGTATTTT
TRBJ1-5 | many | TRBV3-1 | . | CASSQERGTPQHF | TGTGCCAGCAGCCAAGAACGGGGGACGCCCCAGCATTTT
TRBJ2-6 | many | TRBV6-5 | . | CASSYRVSGANVLTF | TGTGCCAGCAGTTATAGGGTATCTGGGGCCAACGTCCTGACTTTC
TRBJ2-5 | . | TRBV21-1 | . | CASPGQGFGGGETQYF | TGTGCCAGCCCCGGACAGGGATTCGGCGGGGGTGAGACCCAGTACTTC
TRBJ2-7 | . | TRBV5-1 | TRBD1 | CASSLGPDRGIEQYF | TGCGCCAGCAGCTTGGGGCCGGACAGGGGAATCGAGCAGTACTTC
TRBJ1-6 | few | TRBV11-2 | . | CASSLSPHYNSPLHF | TGTGCCAGCAGCTTAAGTCCGCACTATAATTCACCCCTCCACTTT
TRBJ2-7 | . | TRBV5-1 | . | CASSSEGSYEQYF | TGCGCCAGCAGCTCCGAAGGCTCCTACGAGCAGTACTTC
TRBJ2-3 | . | TRBV5-6 | . | CASSLKDLLSTDTQYF | TGTGCCAGCAGCTTGAAGGACCTCCTAAGTACAGATACGCAGTATTTT
TRBJ1-1 | . | TRBV7-2 | . | CASSLKWGNTEAFF | TGTGCCAGCAGCTTAAAATGGGGAAACACTGAAGCTTTCTTT
TRBJ2-7 | many | TRBV4-3 | . | CASSQDIGQSSQGQYF | TGCGCCAGCAGCCAAGATATCGGCCAGAGCAGCCAGGGGCAGTACTTC
TRBJ2-7 | . | TRBV20-1 | . | CSASPGGGEQYF | TGCAGTGCTAGTCCGGGGGGCGGAGAGCAGTACTTC
TRBJ1-1 | few | TRBV29-1 | . | CSVEEHGSRDTEAFF | TGCAGCGTTGAAGAACATGGGTCCAGGGACACTGAAGCTTTCTTT
TRBJ2-1 | many | TRBV2 | . | CASKLGRHNEQFF | TGTGCCAGTAAGCTAGGTCGCCACAATGAGCAGTTCTTC
TRBJ1-4 | . | TRBV28 | . | CASSSRRSATNEKLFF | TGTGCCAGCAGTTCGAGACGATCTGCAACTAATGAAAAACTGTTTTTT